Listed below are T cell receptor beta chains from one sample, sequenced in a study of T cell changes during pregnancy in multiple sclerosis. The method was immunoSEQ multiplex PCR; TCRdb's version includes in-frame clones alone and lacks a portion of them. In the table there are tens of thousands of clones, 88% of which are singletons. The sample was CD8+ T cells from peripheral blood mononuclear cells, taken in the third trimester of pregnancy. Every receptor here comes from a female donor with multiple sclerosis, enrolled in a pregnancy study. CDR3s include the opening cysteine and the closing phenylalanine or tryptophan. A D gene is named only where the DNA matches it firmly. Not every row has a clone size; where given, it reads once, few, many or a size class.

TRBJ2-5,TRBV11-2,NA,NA,CASSRPSGPTAETQYF,TGTGCCAGCAGCCGCCCCTCTGGGCCAACGGCGGAGACCCAGTACTTC
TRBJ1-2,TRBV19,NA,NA,CASRLTPWGHTNYGYTF,TGTGCCAGTAGGCTCACCCCTTGGGGACACACTAACTATGGCTACACCTTC
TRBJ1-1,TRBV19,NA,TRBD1,CASSPLGTVTEAFF,TGTGCCAGTAGTCCCCTGGGGACAGTGACTGAAGCTTTCTTT
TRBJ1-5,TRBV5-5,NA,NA,CASSAGTGWPQHF,TGTGCCAGCAGCGCCGGAACAGGGTGGCCCCAGCATTTT
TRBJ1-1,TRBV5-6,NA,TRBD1,CASSWGTGGSEAFF,TGTGCCAGCAGCTGGGGGACAGGGGGCAGTGAAGCTTTCTTT
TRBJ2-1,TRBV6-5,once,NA,CASSYNVNSYNEQFF,TGTGCCAGCAGTTACAATGTCAACTCCTACAATGAGCAGTTCTTC
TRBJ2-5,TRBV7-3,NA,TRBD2,CASSPGTSGGETQYF,TGTGCCAGCAGCCCTGGGACTAGCGGGGGGGAGACCCAGTACTTC
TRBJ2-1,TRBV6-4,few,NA,CASSDSSGSHNEQFF,TGTGCCAGCAGTGACTCGAGCGGCAGCCACAATGAGCAGTTCTTC
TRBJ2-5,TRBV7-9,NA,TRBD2,CASSFRLASFVTQYF,TGTGCCAGCAGCTTTAGACTAGCTTCGTTTGTGACCCAGTACTTC
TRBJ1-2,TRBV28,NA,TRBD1,CASSRNDRVYGYTF,TGTGCCAGCAGTCGAAACGACAGGGTCTATGGCTACACCTTC
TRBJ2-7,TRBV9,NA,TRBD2,CASSVGGGDYEQYF,TGTGCCAGCAGCGTAGGCGGGGGAGACTACGAGCAGTACTTC
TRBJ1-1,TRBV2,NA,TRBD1,CASPVGSFTTGGRAFF,TGTGCCAGCCCCGTAGGTTCATTCACTACAGGGGGCAGAGCTTTCTTT
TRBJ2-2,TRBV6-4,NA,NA,CASSPGHLDTGELFF,TGTGCCAGCAGTCCGGGACATTTGGATACCGGGGAGCTGTTTTTT
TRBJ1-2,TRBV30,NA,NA,CAWTQGLGYGYTF,TGTGCCTGGACTCAGGGGTTGGGCTATGGCTACACCTTC
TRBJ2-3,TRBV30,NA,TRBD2,CAWSGGGTDTQYF,TGTGCCTGGAGCGGGGGGGGCACAGATACGCAGTATTTT
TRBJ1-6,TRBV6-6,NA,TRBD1,CASTKDRGDSPLHF,TGTGCCAGCACGAAGGACAGGGGAGATTCACCCCTCCACTTT
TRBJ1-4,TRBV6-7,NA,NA,CASSYEGPNEKLFF,TGTGCCAGCAGTTACGAGGGCCCTAATGAAAAACTGTTTTTT
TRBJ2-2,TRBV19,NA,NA,CASSIDWTVARTGELFF,TGTGCCAGTAGTATAGACTGGACAGTCGCGCGGACCGGGGAGCTGTTTTTT
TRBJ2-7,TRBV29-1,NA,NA,CSVEWADHSYEQYF,TGCAGCGTTGAATGGGCAGATCATAGCTACGAGCAGTACTTC
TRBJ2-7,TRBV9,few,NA,CASSVAASPTYEQYF,TGTGCCAGCAGCGTAGCGGCTAGCCCCACCTACGAGCAGTACTTC
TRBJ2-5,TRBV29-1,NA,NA,CSVEDEGEETQYF,TGCAGCGTTGAAGATGAAGGGGAAGAGACCCAGTACTTC
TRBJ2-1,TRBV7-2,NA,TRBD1,CASSLPEGAPNEQFF,TGTGCCAGCAGCCTGCCCGAGGGGGCGCCCAATGAGCAGTTCTTC
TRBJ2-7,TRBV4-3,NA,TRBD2,CASSLTSGGYEQYF,TGCGCCAGCAGCTTGACTAGCGGGGGCTACGAGCAGTACTTC